This T cell receptor (beta chain) originates from a study of control samples from healthy donors and cancer patients. The repertoire was sequenced with immunoSEQ multiplex PCR; TCRdb's copy has only in-frame clones and lacks some. The sample carries about 130,000 clones, 75% to 95% recorded once. Germline CDR1 SGHVS, CDR2 FQNEAQ. V was pared by 0 bases and J by 4 bases, with 4 bases of the junction left unmatched. This CDR3 is 15 amino acids long. The V call is TRBV7-8, the J call TRBJ2-3; 7 bases match TRBD1. Sequenced sample: blood. The TCR sequence derives from a young man in good health. Written as DNA, the CDR3 is TGTGCCAGCAGCTTAGCACGACAGGGATCAGATACGCAGTATTTT. Protein sequence: CASSLARQGSDTQYF.